These 29 T cell receptor beta chains share one sample of origin, sequenced in a study of tumor-infiltrating lymphocytes in primary liver carcinoma. Joint extraction of RNA and DNA used roughly 19-33 mg of bulk tissue that was unsorted. With around 490 ng total RNA as template and a constant-region primer, TCR beta cDNA was made. ARM-PCR, slightly modified, supplied the TCR beta libraries through three nested multiplex PCR rounds. Forward primers for TRBV1-TRBV30 and a C-beta reverse primer served the first two PCR rounds, at approximately 10 cycles each. TCRdb re-called the multiplex PCR reads with MiXCR, one entry per CDR3 protein. In the table there are tens of thousands of distinct CDR3 sequences, about three quarters of which are singletons. The sequenced sample was liver tumor tissue from sampling region 2. The subset is: tumor region T2, inferior pole. The receptors come from a man in his forties with primary liver carcinoma and hepatitis B virus infection.

In regard to this clonotype: Since the CDR3 does not end with the conserved phenylalanine or tryptophan, this likely comes from a read error. This chain links TRBV29-1 with TRBJ2-1, with 9 bases fitting TRBD2. Per germline, CDR1 SQVTM and CDR2 ANQGSEA. There are 15 residues in the CDR3. The V and J ends lost 3 bases and 11 bases, in that order; junction bases with no gene match: 14. The CDR3 region has the DNA TGCAGCGTTGAGGTGGGCGGGAGGGCCAGCGGTCAGCAGTTCTCC. Amino acids: CSVEVGGRASGQQFS.

With regard to this clonotype: Compared with germline, one end of the junction differs, possibly owing to a read error. The genes are TRBV29-1 and TRBJ2-5, with D perhaps TRBD2 (6 bases). CDR1 and CDR2 (germline): SQVTM, ANQGSEA. CDR3 length: 13 residues. The CDR3 reads CSSSAEGQETQHF. CDR3 in DNA: TGCAGCTCATCAGCGGAGGGCCAAGAGACTCAGCACTTC.

This clonotype was observed once. Germline and junction disagree at one end, which may indicate a read error. This sequence joins TRBV12-3 or TRBV12-4 and TRBJ2-1; TRBD2 aligns across 8 bases. This CDR3 is built from 14 residues. CDR3 sequence (DNA): TGTGCCAGCAAAGAGACTAGCGAAAACAATGAGCCGTTCTTC. Protein product: CASKETSENNEPFF.

This clonotype was counted between two and nine times. The germline gene is not matched at one end of the junction; a read error may be the cause. This sequence joins TRBV29-1 and TRBJ2-4, with D possibly matching TRBD2 (5 bases). Germline assignment: CDR1 SQVTM and CDR2 ANQGSEA. CDR3 length equals 16 residues. This CDR3 reads CSVETSGEGAKNTQCF. CDR3 coding DNA: TGCAGCGTTGAAACGAGCGGTGAAGGAGCCAAAAACACTCAGTGCTTC.

The rearrangement joins TRBV5-4 to TRBJ2-7; 8 bases match TRBD2. CDR1 and CDR2 (germline): SGHNT, YYREEE (reference sequence). The CDR3 has 18 residues. V was pared by 5 bases and J by 4 bases, with 20 bases of the junction left unmatched. CDR3 nucleotides: TGTGCCAGCAGTCGGACTAGCTGGAGGGTCCCCATTTATTACGAGCAGTACTTC. Protein sequence: CASSRTSWRVPIYYEQYF.

This chain joins TRBV29-1 and TRBJ2-5; 12 bases line up with TRBD2. Germline values: CDR1 SQVTM, CDR2 ANQGSEA. The length of the CDR3 is 15 residues. The CDR3 DNA sequence: TGCAGTCTTCGGACTAGCGGGAATTGGGCAGAGACCCAGTACTTC. This sequence encodes CSLRTSGNWAETQYF.

This clonotype appeared many times. V gene TRBV28 combines with J gene TRBJ2-7, with TRBD1 matching 10 bases. The V and J ends lost 7 bases and 10 bases, in that order; junction bases with no gene match: 13. The CDR3 is 14 amino acids. Germline V lookup: CDR1 MDHEN, CDR2 SYDVKM. CDR3 DNA sequence: TGTGCCAGCACCGGATCGACAGGGGGCCCATTTCAGTACTTC. It is translated as CASTGSTGGPFQYF.

This clonotype was seen a single time. This chain joins TRBV25-1 and TRBJ1-1; tentatively, D is TRBD1 (5 bases). The CDR3 is 13 residues long. Germline V gene sequence: CDR1 MGHDK, CDR2 SYGVNS. CDR3 sequence: CGSRSGSLSEAFF. CDR3 coding DNA: TGTGGTAGCAGGTCAGGGTCCCTCTCTGAAGCTTTCTTT.

Concerning this clonotype: The CDR3 carries no conserved terminal phenylalanine or tryptophan, so it likely arises from a read error. The CDR3: CSAGGGANQPQHS. The CDR3 DNA is TGTAGCGCCGGAGGGGGGGCGAATCAGCCCCAGCATTCT. V is TRBV29-1 and J is TRBJ1-5, with D possibly matching TRBD1 (6 bases). The CDR3 is made up of 13 amino acids. Germline CDR1 is SQVTM and CDR2 is ANQGSEA.

This clonotype is medium-sized (0.01 to 0.1%) within its sample. J is TRBJ2-5 and V is TRBV12-3 or TRBV12-4, with 11 bases lining up with TRBD2. The V gene end was trimmed by 6 bases and the J gene end by 1 base; junction bases not matched to a gene: 7. This CDR3 region has 16 residues. This CDR3 is CASRRGTSGIQETQYF. The CDR3 bases are TGTGCCAGCAGACGAGGGACTAGCGGAATCCAAGAGACCCAGTACTTC.

Points on this clonotype: This may stem from a read error, because a much larger clone lies one nucleotide away. CDR3 region: CATSRMGLNYEQYF. The CDR3 bases are TGTGCCACCAGCAGAATGGGACTCAACTACGAGCAGTACTTC. The rearrangement links TRBV15 to TRBJ2-7, with D tentatively TRBD2 (6 bases). The CDR3 is made up of 14 amino acids. Trimming left V 2 bases short and J 3 bases short, with 11 bases between. Per the germline V gene, CDR1 is LNHNV and CDR2 is YYDKDF (reference sequence).

This clonotype occurred a few times. The CDR3 ends on some other residue instead of the conserved phenylalanine or tryptophan, so this is likely a read error. The V gene is TRBV7-8, the J gene TRBJ2-2, with D possibly TRBD1 on 8 matching bases. Deletions cut 7 bases from V and 6 bases from J, with 18 bases between. The germline gives CDR1 SGHVS, CDR2 FQNEAQ. The CDR3 extends over 15 amino acids. The CDR3 loop reads CASNRTGGGPGELFS. CDR3 nucleotide sequence: TGTGCCAGCAACCGTACAGGGGGGGGTCCCGGGGAGCTGTTTTCT.

Worth noting for this clonotype: The germline gene is not matched at one end of the junction; a read error may be the cause. This chain connects TRBV11-1 to TRBJ2-3; either TRBD1 or TRBD2 may fit D (5 bases each). Germline CDR1 reads SGHAT; CDR2 reads FQDESV (reference sequence). This CDR3 comprises 19 residues. As DNA, the CDR3 is TGTACCAGCAGCCCTGGGGGAAGCTCTGTTGGAGCCCGCACAGTTACGCAGTATTTT. This codes for CTSSPGGSSVGARTVTQYF. Together with reference TRBV11-1 and TRBJ2-3, the CDR3 gives the full variable domain: EAEVAQSPRYKITEKSQAVAFWCDPISGHATLYWYRQILGQGPELLVQFQDESVVDDSQLPKDRFSAERLKGVDSTLKIQPAELGDSAMYLCTSSPGGSSVGARTVTQYFGPGTRLTVL.

This clonotype was observed a few times. The chain uses TRBV11-2 and TRBJ2-2; 7 bases are shared with TRBD1. The CDR3 extends over 15 amino acids. V was clipped by 5 bases and J by 5 bases; unmatched bases: 8. Germline CDR1 reads SGHAT; CDR2 reads FQNNGV. The CDR3 sequence is CASSPTRGTTGELFF. CDR3 coding DNA: TGTGCCAGCAGCCCCACCAGGGGGACAACCGGGGAGCTGTTTTTT.

Concerning this clonotype itself: One end of the junction fails to match germline, which may point to a read error. This chain joins TRBV4-3 and TRBJ2-7; D ambiguous. The germline V gene encodes CDR1 LGHNA and CDR2 YSLEER. The CDR3 spans 15 residues. CDR3 loop: CASSQEYWSNYEQYF. For the CDR3, the DNA is TGCGCCAGCAGCCAAGAGTACTGGAGTAACTACGAACAGTACTTC.

This clonotype was seen a single time. A read error may produce the germline difference seen at one junction end. The chain links TRBV29-1 to TRBJ2-7, with 7 bases matching TRBD2. Germline values: CDR1 SQVTM, CDR2 ANQGSEA. The CDR3 runs 13 residues. CDR3 amino acids: CSVQSRGGRKRHF. DNA for the CDR3: TGCAGCGTTCAATCGAGGGGAGGGCGCAAGCGGCACTTC.

There are a few counts of this clonotype. One base away lies a much larger clone, so this may be a sequencing read error. The gene calls are TRBV6-5 and TRBJ2-1; D not resolved. Germline V CDR1 and CDR2: MNHEY, SVGAGI. This CDR3 is 13 amino acids long. V dropped 5 bases and J dropped 6 bases, with 11 bases sitting between them. For the CDR3, the DNA is TGTGCCAGCAGTATACCAGCCTCCAATGAGCAGTTCTTC. It codes for CASSIPASNEQFF.

The chain has TRBV5-1 and TRBJ1-1; D possibly corresponds to TRBD1 (5 bases). V lost 4 bases, J lost 4 bases, and 17 bases lay in between. Germline V gives CDR1 SGHRS, CDR2 YFSETQ. The CDR3 contains 15 residues. CDR3 coding DNA: TGCGCCAGCAGCACCTTGGCAGGGAGCAGCACTGAAGCTTTCTTT. It is translated as CASSTLAGSSTEAFF.

Concerning this clonotype itself: The final CDR3 position lacks the conserved phenylalanine or tryptophan, pointing to a likely read error. The V and J genes are TRBV29-1 and TRBJ2-7; the match to TRBD1 covers 8 bases. This CDR3 comprises 13 residues. With V trimmed by 1 base and J by 7 bases, 6 bases remained unmatched. Germline CDR1 and CDR2: SQVTM and ANQGSEA. The CDR3 DNA sequence: TGCAGCGTTGAAGGACAGGGGACAACTGAGCAGTACCTC. This sequence encodes CSVEGQGTTEQYL.

The genes are TRBV5-1 and TRBJ2-3, with 9 nucleotides matching TRBD2. V was pared by 5 bases and J by 3 bases, with 10 bases of the junction left unmatched. This CDR3 spans 16 amino acids. Germline values: CDR1 SGHRS, CDR2 YFSETQ. CDR3 protein: CASRESSGNSTDTQYF. The CDR3, as DNA: TGCGCCAGCAGGGAGTCTAGCGGGAATTCAACAGATACGCAGTATTTT.

To note about this clonotype: The junction and the germline gene differ at one end; a read error may be behind it. The genes are TRBV28 and TRBJ2-2; the D gene is possibly TRBD1 (6 bases). From germline, CDR1 is MDHEN and CDR2 SYDVKM. The CDR3 contains 13 residues. The CDR3 here is CACEKGGAGELSF. DNA of the CDR3: TGTGCCTGCGAGAAAGGGGGAGCCGGGGAGCTGTCTTTT.

The chain links TRBV4-2 to TRBJ2-7, with D perhaps TRBD2 (5 bases). There are 15 residues in the CDR3. Per germline, CDR1 LGHNA and CDR2 YNFKEQ. The V and J ends lost 10 bases and 3 bases respectively, with 22 bases between them. Here the CDR3 reads CANNQDMGSGYEQYF. CDR3 coding DNA: TGTGCCAACAACCAAGATATGGGGAGCGGCTACGAGCAGTACTTC.

Points on this clonotype: The CDR3 does not close with the conserved phenylalanine or tryptophan, likely indicating a read error. This sequence joins TRBV29-1 and TRBJ2-1; 7 bases fit TRBD2. The CDR3 is 15 amino acids. V trimming: 8 bases; J trimming: 3 bases; junction bases outside the gene matches: 13. Germline CDR1 reads SQVTM; CDR2 reads ANQGSEA. CDR3 sequence: CSIGLVGGLYNEQFV. The CDR3 DNA is TGCAGCATTGGACTAGTAGGAGGGCTCTACAATGAGCAGTTCGTC.

This chain joins TRBV20-1 and TRBJ2-7, with TRBD2 matching 12 bases. With V trimmed by 7 bases and J by 4 bases, 11 bases remained unmatched. The CDR3 length is 15 residues. Germline CDR1 is DFQATT and CDR2 is SNEGSKA (reference sequence). This chain's CDR3 is CSGSTPTSGSYEQYF. The CDR3 nucleotides read TGCAGTGGTTCCACCCCGACTAGCGGGAGTTACGAGCAGTACTTC.

This clonotype was picked up a small number of times. This may come from a read error, since a much larger clone is one base off. A read error is likely, as this CDR3 ends without the conserved phenylalanine or tryptophan. This sequence joins TRBV5-1 and TRBJ1-1; D is unresolved. V was pared by 7 bases and J by 0 bases, with 19 bases between. Germline loops: CDR1 SGHRS, CDR2 YFSETQ. The CDR3 has 16 amino acids. CDR3 nucleotides: TGCGCCAGCGCGCGTGGGCTCGCGCTCATGAACACTGAAGCTTTCTCT. Encoded protein: CASARGLALMNTEAFS.

A remark on this clonotype: A much larger clone sits a single nucleotide away, making a read error possible. This sequence joins TRBV20-1 and TRBJ2-1, with D possibly matching TRBD2 (6 bases). This CDR3 spans 14 amino acids. Trimming removed 6 bases from V and 9 bases from J, with 21 bases in between. Per germline, CDR1 DFQATT and CDR2 SNEGSKA (reference sequence). The DNA for the CDR3 is TGCAGTGCCATGCGGGACCTAAGGGTTAGTGAGCAGTTCTTC. As protein: CSAMRDLRVSEQFF.

The genes are TRBV29-1 and TRBJ2-1; perhaps TRBD2 as D (5 bases). Trimming shortened V by 6 bases and J by 9 bases, and 21 bases separated the two germline ends. This CDR3 comprises 14 residues. CDR1 and CDR2 (germline): SQVTM, ANQGSEA. CDR3 DNA sequence: TGCAGCGTCGGTACTAGAGGTTCCAACAGTGAGCAGTTCTTC. Residues: CSVGTRGSNSEQFF.

Comments on this clonotype: Compared with germline, one end of the junction differs, possibly owing to a read error. The CDR3 loop reads CASSLDRGERFYNEHFF. For the CDR3, the DNA is TGTGCTAGCAGCTTAGATAGGGGCGAGAGGTTCTACAATGAGCACTTCTTC. The rearrangement links TRBV11-2 to TRBJ2-1; a weak D match, TRBD1 (5 bases). Looked up from germline, CDR1 is SGHAT and CDR2 is FQNNGV. The CDR3 consists of 17 residues.

Comments on this clonotype: Germline and junction disagree at one end, which may indicate a read error. The V and J genes are TRBV4-3 and TRBJ2-1; the D gene could be TRBD1 or TRBD2 (5 bases each). The CDR3 has 14 residues. Germline CDR1 LGHNA, CDR2 YSLEER. The CDR3 DNA is TGCACCAGCAGTCAAGGGACCAATTCCGACGAGCAGTTCTTC. Translated, it gives CTSSQGTNSDEQFF.